The 11 T cell receptor beta chains below were found in one sample sequenced in a study of cytomegalovirus exposure and HLA in healthy donors. PCR amplification relied on 60 Vbeta primers (plus 13 Jbeta primers). Sequencing was performed with immunoSEQ multiplex PCR; in TCRdb, only in-frame clones are kept and a portion is missing. Seen here are approximately 190,000 clones, approximately 78% observed once, and the top ten hold approximately 0.74%. Sequencing input: PBMCs. These receptors were obtained from a woman between 18 and 30 years old in good health and CMV-seronegative.

This clone showed up just a few times. The rearrangement joins TRBV2 to TRBJ2-7; TRBD2 is a possible D gene (5 bases). The CDR3 is 10 amino acids. Trimming cost V 5 bases and J 7 bases, with 6 bases left between them. The germline V gene encodes CDR1 SNHLY and CDR2 FYNNEI. The CDR3 DNA sequence: TGTGCCAGCAGTATAGCGGAGCAGTACTTC. This encodes CASSIAEQYF.

The rearrangement joins TRBV13 to TRBJ2-1; weak D call: TRBD1 (6 bases). Per the germline V gene, CDR1 is PRHDT and CDR2 is FYEKMQ (reference sequence). V dropped 2 bases and J dropped 9 bases, with 17 bases sitting between them. The CDR3 length is 15 residues. CDR3 region: CASSLSGTLNIEQFF. For the CDR3, the DNA is TGTGCCAGCAGCTTATCCGGGACACTGAACATTGAGCAGTTCTTC.

The rearrangement links TRBV19 to TRBJ2-1; the match to TRBD2 covers 11 bases. The germline CDR1 and CDR2 sequences are LNHDA and SQIVND (reference sequence). The CDR3 is 16 amino acids. With 2 bases clipped from V and 4 bases from J, the junction kept 4 bases outside the gene matches. The CDR3 DNA is TGTGCCAGTAGTATATGGGGGACTAGCGGATACAATGAGCAGTTCTTC. Translating gives CASSIWGTSGYNEQFF. Together with reference TRBV19 and TRBJ2-1, the CDR3 gives the full variable domain: DGGITQSPKYLFRKEGQNVTLSCEQNLNHDAMYWYRQDPGQGLRLIYYSQIVNDFQKGDIAEGYSVSREKKESFPLTVTSAQKNPTAFYLCASSIWGTSGYNEQFFGPGTRLTVL.

The chain carries TRBV5-8 and TRBJ1-2; 10 bases are a match to TRBD1. CDR1 and CDR2 (germline): SGHTS, YDEGEE. This CDR3 comprises 18 residues. The V segment lost 5 bases and the J segment 2 bases; nucleotides outside the gene matches: 15. The CDR3 sequence: CASSAGSGTGDKNYGYTF. The CDR3 nucleotides read TGTGCCAGCAGTGCCGGAAGCGGGACAGGGGATAAAAACTATGGCTACACCTTC.

This sequence joins TRBV18 and TRBJ2-2; D is undetermined. With 4 bases removed from V and 3 bases from J, the gap between germline ends came to 6 bases. Germline V CDR1 and CDR2: KGHSH, LQKENI. This CDR3 spans 13 amino acids. CDR3 sequence (DNA): TGTGCCAGCTCACGTGGAGACACCGGGGAGCTGTTTTTT. Amino acid sequence: CASSRGDTGELFF.

The table lists this clone with a few counts. V is TRBV10-2 and J is TRBJ2-1; TRBD1 might be the D (5 bases). CDR3 length: 14 amino acids. The V gene's germline CDR1 is WSHSY and CDR2 SAAADI. Trimming left V 2 bases short and J 5 bases short, with 10 bases between. For the CDR3, the DNA is TGCGCCAGCAGTGAGAAGACAGACAACAATGAGCAGTTCTTC. This encodes CASSEKTDNNEQFF.

The rearrangement joins TRBV27 to TRBJ1-2; 7 nucleotides line up with TRBD1. Trimming at V came to 8 bases and at J to 2 bases, leaving 11 bases not matched to a gene. The germline V gene has CDR1 MNHEY and CDR2 SMNVEV (reference sequence). The CDR3 has 15 residues. The CDR3 loop reads CASQARTGENYGYTF. The CDR3 region has the DNA TGTGCCAGCCAAGCTCGGACAGGCGAGAACTATGGCTACACCTTC.

This clone is a singleton in its sample. The rearrangement uses TRBV5-6 and TRBJ2-5; the match to TRBD2 covers 12 bases. The V gene end was trimmed by 1 base and the J gene end by 2 bases; junction bases not matched to a gene: 9. This CDR3 contains 18 residues. Germline V gene sequence: CDR1 SGHDT, CDR2 YYEEEE. CDR3 sequence reads: CASSLTGLAGSFQETQYF. The CDR3 region has the DNA TGTGCCAGCAGCTTGACAGGACTAGCGGGGAGTTTTCAAGAGACCCAGTACTTC.

J is TRBJ2-7 and V is TRBV27, with TRBD1 identical over 7 bases. The CDR3 spans 16 residues. After removal of 5 bases from V and 6 bases from J, the junction contained 16 bases not matched to a gene. Germline lookup yields CDR1 MNHEY and CDR2 SMNVEV (reference sequence). The CDR3 here is CASSTNIDRVSGEQYF. CDR3 nucleotide sequence: TGTGCCAGCAGTACTAATATAGACAGGGTATCCGGCGAGCAGTACTTC.

J is TRBJ2-2 and V is TRBV7-9, with 8 bases lining up with TRBD2. In germline, CDR1 is SEHNR, CDR2 FQNEAQ (reference sequence). The trim removed 2 bases at V and 2 bases at J, leaving 10 bases unmatched. The CDR3 totals 18 residues. CDR3 in amino acids: CASSLPGGAGANTGELFF. The DNA for the CDR3 is TGTGCCAGCAGCTTACCGGGTGGAGCGGGAGCTAACACCGGGGAGCTGTTTTTT.

The V call is TRBV7-2, the J call TRBJ1-5; 10 bases map to TRBD1. This CDR3 region has 15 residues. The V gene end was trimmed by 1 base and the J gene end by 4 bases; junction bases not matched to a gene: 1. Germline V gives CDR1 SGHTA, CDR2 FQGNSA. The DNA for the CDR3 is TGTGCCAGCAGCTTAGGGGACAGGGGTAATCAGCCCCAGCATTTT. Protein product: CASSLGDRGNQPQHF.